This T cell receptor (beta chain) comes out of a study of PD-L1 blockade in urothelial cancer. Study at large: Beginning at some point between 2014 and 2015, patients received atezolizumab, given as 1,200 mg intravenously every 3 weeks. At 3 weeks after treatment start (second dose) and again at 6 weeks, blood was analyzed.

The time point was: peripheral blood 6 weeks after treatment start. There were between 1 and 8 samples from each patient, taken pretreatment and on-treatment. The V gene's germline CDR1 is MNHNY and CDR2 SVGAGI (reference sequence). The CDR3 spans 15 residues. The V and J ends lost 6 bases and 8 bases, in that order; junction bases with no gene match: 9. Assay used: immunoSEQ multiplex PCR; TCRdb lists only in-frame clones, some missing. The sample has about 76,000 clones, approximately 90% seen once; the top ten hold more than 0.85%. The clonotype originates from a woman aged 80 or over with urothelial cancer. The genes are TRBV6-6 and TRBJ1-4, with 10 bases fitting TRBD1. This specimen consisted of PBMCs, obtained around atezolizumab (anti-PD-L1) treatment. CDR3 sequence: CASRDGDRGGEKLFF. In nucleotides, the CDR3 is TGTGCCAGCAGGGACGGGGACAGGGGCGGAGAAAAACTGTTTTTT.